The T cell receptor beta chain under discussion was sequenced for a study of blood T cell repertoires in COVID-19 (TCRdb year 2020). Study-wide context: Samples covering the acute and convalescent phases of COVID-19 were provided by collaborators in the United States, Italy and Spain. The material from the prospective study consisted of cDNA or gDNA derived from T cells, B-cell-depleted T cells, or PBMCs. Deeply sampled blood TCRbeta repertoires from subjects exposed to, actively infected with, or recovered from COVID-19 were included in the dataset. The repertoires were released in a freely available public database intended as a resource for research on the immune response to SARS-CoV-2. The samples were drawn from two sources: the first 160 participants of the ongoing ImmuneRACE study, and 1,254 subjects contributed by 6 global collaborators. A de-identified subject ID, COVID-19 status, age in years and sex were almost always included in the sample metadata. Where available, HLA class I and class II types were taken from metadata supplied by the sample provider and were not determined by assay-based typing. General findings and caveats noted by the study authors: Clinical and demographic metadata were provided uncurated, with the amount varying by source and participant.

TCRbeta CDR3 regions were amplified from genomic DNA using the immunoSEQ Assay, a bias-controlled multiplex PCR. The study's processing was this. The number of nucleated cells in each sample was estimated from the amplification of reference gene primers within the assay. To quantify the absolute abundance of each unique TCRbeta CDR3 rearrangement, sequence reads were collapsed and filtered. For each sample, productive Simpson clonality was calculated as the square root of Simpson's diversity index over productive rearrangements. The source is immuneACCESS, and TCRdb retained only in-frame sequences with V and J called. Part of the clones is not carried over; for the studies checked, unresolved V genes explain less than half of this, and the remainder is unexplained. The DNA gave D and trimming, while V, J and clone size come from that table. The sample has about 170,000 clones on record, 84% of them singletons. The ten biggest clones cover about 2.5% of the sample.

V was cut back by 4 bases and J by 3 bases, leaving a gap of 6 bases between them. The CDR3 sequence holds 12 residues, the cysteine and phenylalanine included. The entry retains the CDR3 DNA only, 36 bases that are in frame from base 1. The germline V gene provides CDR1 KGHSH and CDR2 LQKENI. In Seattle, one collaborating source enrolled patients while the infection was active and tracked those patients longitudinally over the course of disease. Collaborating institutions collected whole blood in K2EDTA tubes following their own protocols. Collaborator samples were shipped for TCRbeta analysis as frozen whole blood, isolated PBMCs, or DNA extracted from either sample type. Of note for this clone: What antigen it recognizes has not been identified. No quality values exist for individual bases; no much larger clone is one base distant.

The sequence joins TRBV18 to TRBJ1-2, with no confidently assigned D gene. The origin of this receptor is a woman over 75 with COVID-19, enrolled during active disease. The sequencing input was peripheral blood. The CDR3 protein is CASSREDYGYTF. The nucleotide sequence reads TGTGCCAGCTCACGTGAGGACTATGGCTACACCTTC.